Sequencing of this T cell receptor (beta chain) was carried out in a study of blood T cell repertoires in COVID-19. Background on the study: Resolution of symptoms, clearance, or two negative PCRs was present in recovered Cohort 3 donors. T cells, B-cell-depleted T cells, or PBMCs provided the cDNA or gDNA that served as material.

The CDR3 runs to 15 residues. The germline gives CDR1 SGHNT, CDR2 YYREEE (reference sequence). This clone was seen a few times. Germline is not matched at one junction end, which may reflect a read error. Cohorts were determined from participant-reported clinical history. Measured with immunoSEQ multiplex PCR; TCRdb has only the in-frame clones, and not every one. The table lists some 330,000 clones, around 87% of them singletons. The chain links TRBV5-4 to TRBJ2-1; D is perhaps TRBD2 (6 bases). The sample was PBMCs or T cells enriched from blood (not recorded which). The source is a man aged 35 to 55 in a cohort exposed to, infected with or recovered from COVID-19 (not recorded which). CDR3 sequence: CASSYPGLSYDEQFF. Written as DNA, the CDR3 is TGTGCCAGCAGCTACCCGGGACTCAGCTACGATGAGCAGTTCTTC.